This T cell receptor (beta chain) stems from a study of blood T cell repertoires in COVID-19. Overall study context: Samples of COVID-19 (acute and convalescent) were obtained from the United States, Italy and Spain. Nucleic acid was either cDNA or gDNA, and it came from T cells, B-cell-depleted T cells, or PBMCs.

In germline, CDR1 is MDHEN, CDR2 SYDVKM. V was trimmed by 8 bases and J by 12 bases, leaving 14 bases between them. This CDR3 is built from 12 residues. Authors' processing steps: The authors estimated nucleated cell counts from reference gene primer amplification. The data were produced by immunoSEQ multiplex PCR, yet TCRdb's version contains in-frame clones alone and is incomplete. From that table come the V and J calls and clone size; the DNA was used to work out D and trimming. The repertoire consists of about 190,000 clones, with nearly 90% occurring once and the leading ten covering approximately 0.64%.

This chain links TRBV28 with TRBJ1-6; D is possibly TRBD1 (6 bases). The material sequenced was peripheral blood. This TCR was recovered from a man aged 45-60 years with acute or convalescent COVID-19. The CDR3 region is CASGTLVLPLHF. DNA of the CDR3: TGTGCCAGCGGGACATTAGTTCTACCCCTCCACTTT.